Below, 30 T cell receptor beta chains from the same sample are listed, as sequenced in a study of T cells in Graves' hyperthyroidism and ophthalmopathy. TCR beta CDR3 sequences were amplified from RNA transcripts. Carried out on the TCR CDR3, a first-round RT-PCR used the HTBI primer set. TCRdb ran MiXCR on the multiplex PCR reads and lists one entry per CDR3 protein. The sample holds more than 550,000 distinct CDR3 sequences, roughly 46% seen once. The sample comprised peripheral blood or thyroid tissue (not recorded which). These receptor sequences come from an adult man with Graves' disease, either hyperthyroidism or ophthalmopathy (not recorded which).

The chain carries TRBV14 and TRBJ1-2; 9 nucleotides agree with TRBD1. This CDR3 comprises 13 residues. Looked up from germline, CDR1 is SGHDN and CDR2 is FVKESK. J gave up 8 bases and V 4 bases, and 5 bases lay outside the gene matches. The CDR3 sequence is CASSPGTGSGYTF. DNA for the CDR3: TGTGCCAGCAGCCCCGGGACAGGGTCCGGCTACACCTTC.

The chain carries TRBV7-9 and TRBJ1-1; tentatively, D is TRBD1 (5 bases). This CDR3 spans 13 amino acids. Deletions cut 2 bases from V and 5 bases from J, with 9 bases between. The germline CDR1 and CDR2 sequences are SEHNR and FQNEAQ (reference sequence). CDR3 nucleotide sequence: TGTGCCAGCAGCTTATCAGGGATGACTGAAGCTTTCTTT. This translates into CASSLSGMTEAFF.

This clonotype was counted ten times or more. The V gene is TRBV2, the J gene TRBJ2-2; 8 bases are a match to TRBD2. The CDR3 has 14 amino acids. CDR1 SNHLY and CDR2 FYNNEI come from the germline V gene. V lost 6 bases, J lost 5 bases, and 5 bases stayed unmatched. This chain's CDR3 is CASRIGRATGELFF. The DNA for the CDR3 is TGTGCCAGCAGGATCGGGAGGGCTACCGGGGAGCTGTTTTTT.

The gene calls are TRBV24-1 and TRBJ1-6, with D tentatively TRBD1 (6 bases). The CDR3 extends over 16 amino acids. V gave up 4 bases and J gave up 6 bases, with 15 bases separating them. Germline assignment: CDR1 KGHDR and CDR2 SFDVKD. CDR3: CATSDHSGTLNSPLHF. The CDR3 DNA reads TGTGCCACCAGTGACCACTCCGGGACACTTAATTCACCCCTCCACTTT.

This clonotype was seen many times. The chain's CDR3 is CASTWGQPNYGYTF. As DNA, the CDR3 is TGTGCCAGTACGTGGGGACAGCCAAACTATGGCTACACCTTC. The chain employs TRBV19 and TRBJ1-2; 7 bases agree with TRBD1. This CDR3 is 14 amino acids long. Looked up from germline, CDR1 is LNHDA and CDR2 is SQIVND (reference sequence). Trimming at V came to 7 bases and at J to 2 bases, leaving 7 bases not matched to a gene.

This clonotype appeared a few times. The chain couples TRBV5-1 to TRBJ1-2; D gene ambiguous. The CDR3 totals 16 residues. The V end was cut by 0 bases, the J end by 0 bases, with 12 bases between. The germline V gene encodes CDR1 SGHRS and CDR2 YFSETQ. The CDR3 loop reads CASSLGGARSNYGYTF. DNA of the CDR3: TGCGCCAGCAGCTTGGGGGGAGCTCGTTCTAACTATGGCTACACCTTC.

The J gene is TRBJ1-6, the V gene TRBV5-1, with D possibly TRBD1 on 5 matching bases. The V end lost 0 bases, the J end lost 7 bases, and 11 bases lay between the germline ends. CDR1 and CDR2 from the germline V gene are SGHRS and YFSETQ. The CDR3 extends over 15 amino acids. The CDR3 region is CASSLGGAWNSPLHF. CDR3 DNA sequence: TGCGCCAGCAGCTTGGGTGGGGCATGGAATTCACCCCTCCACTTT.

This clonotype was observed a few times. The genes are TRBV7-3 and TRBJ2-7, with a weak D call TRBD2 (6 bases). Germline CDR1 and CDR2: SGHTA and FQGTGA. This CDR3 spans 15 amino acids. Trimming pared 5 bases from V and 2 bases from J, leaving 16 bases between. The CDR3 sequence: CASSQDRGSPYEQYF. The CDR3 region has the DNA TGTGCCAGCAGCCAAGATCGGGGGAGTCCCTACGAGCAGTACTTC.

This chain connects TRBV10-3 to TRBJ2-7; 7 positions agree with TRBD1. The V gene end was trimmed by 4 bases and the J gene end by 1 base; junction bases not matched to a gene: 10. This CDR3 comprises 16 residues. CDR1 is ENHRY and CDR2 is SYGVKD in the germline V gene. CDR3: CAISASKGARSYEQYF. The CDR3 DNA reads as TGTGCCATCAGTGCTAGTAAGGGGGCGCGGTCCTACGAGCAGTACTTC.

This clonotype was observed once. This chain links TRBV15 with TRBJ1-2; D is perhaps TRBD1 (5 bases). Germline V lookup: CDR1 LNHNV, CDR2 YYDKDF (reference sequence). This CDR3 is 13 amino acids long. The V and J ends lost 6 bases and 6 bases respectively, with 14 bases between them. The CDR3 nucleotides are TGTGCCACCAGTCCCCGGGACCATAATGGCTACACCTTC. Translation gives CATSPRDHNGYTF.

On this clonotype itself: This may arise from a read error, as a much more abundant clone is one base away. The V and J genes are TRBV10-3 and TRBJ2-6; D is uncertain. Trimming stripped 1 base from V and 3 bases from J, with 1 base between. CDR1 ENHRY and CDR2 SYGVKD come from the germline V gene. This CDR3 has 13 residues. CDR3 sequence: CAISEFGANVLTF. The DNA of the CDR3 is TGTGCCATCAGTGAGTTTGGGGCCAACGTCCTGACTTTC.

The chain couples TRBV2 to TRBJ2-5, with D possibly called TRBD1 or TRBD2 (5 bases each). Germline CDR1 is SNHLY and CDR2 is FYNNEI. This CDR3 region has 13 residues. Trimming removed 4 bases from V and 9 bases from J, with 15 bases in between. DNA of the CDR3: TGTGCCAGCAGTGCGGAACAGGACGGGGCCCAGTACTTC. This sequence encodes CASSAEQDGAQYF.

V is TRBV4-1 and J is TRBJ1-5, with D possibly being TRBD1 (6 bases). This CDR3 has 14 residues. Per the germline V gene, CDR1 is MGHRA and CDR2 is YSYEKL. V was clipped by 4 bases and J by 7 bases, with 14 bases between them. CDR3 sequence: CASSPQGKTQPQHF. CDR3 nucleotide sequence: TGCGCCAGCAGCCCACAGGGAAAGACCCAGCCCCAGCATTTT.

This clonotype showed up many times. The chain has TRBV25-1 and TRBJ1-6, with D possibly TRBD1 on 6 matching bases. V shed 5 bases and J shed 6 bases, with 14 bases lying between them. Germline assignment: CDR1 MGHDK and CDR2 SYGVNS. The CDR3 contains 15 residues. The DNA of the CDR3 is TGTGCCAGCAGTCGGCCCCAGGGGAGTAATTCACCCCTCCACTTT. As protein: CASSRPQGSNSPLHF.

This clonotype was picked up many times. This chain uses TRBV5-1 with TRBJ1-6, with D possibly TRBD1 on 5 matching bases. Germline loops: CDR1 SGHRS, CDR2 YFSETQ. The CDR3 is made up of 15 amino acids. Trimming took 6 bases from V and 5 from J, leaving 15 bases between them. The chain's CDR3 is CASTSTGTDNSPLHF. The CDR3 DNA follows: TGCGCCAGCACCTCAACCGGGACCGATAATTCACCCCTCCACTTT.

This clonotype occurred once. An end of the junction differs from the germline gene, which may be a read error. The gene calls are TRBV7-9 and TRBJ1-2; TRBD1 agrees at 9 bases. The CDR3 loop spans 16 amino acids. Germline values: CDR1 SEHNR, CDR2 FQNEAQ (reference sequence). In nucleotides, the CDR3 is TGCGCCAGCAGCTTTGGACAGGGGAAACTCGCCTATGGCTACACCTTC. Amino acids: CASSFGQGKLAYGYTF.

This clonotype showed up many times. The CDR3 nucleotides are TGCAGTGCGCACCGGGACAGCTACGAGCAGTACTTC. Residues: CSAHRDSYEQYF. This chain joins TRBV20-1 and TRBJ2-7, with 7 bases lining up with TRBD1. Germline loops: CDR1 DFQATT, CDR2 SNEGSKA (reference sequence). Trimming at V came to 6 bases and at J to 3 bases, leaving 5 bases not matched to a gene. This CDR3 is built from 12 residues.

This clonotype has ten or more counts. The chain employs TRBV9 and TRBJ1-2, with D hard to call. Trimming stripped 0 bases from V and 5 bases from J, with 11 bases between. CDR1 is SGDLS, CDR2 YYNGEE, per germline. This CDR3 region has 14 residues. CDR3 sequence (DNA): TGTGCCAGCAGCGTAGAGGCAGAGACTTATGGCTACACCTTC. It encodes CASSVEAETYGYTF.

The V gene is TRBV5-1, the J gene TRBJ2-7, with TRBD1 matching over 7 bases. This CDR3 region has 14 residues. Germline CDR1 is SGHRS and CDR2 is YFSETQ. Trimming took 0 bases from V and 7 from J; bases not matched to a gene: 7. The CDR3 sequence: CASSLAGQPAEQYF. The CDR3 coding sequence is TGCGCCAGCAGCTTGGCGGGACAGCCTGCGGAGCAGTACTTC.

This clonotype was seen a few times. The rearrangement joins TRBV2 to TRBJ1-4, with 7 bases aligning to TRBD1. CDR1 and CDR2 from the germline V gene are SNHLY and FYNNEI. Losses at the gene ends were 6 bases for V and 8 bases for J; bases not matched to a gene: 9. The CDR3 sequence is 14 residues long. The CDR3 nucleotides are TGTGCCAGCAGGAAACAGGGGAATGGGGAAAAACTGTTTTTT. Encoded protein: CASRKQGNGEKLFF.

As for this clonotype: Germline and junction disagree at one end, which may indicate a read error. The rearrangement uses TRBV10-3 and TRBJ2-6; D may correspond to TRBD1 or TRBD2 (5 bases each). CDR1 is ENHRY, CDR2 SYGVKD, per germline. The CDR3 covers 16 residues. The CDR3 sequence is CATSRGGLSGANVLTF. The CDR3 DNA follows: TGTGCCACCAGTCGGGGCGGCCTCTCTGGGGCCAACGTCCTGACTTTC.

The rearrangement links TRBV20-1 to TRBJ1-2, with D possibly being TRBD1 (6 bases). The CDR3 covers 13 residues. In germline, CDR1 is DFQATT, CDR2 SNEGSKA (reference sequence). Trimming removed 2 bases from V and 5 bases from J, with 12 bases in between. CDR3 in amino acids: CSARSPGQYGYTF. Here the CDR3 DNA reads TGCAGTGCTAGATCCCCGGGACAATATGGCTACACCTTC.

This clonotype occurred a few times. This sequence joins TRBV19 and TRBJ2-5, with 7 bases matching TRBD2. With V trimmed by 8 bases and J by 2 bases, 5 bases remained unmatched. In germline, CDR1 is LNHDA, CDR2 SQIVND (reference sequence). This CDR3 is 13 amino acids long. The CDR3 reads CASGGDFQETQYF. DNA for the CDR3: TGTGCCAGTGGGGGGGACTTTCAAGAGACCCAGTACTTC.

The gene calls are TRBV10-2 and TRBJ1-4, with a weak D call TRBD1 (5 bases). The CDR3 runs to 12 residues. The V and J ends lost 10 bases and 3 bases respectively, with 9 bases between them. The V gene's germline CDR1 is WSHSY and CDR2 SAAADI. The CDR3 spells CATKTANEKLFF. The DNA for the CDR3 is TGCGCCACCAAGACAGCTAATGAAAAACTGTTTTTT.

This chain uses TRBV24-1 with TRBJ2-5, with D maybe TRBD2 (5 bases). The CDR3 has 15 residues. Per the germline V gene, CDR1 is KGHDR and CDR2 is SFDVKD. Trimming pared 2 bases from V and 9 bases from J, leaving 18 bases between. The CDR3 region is CATSDSTARGQPQYF. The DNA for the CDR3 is TGTGCCACCAGTGATTCAACGGCACGAGGGCAGCCCCAGTACTTC.

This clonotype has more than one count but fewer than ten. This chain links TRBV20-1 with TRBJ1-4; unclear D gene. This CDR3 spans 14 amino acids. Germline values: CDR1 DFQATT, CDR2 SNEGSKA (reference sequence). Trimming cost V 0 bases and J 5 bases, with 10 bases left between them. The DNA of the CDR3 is TGCAGTGCTAGAGATCACCCCCGGAATGAAAAACTGTTTTTT. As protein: CSARDHPRNEKLFF.

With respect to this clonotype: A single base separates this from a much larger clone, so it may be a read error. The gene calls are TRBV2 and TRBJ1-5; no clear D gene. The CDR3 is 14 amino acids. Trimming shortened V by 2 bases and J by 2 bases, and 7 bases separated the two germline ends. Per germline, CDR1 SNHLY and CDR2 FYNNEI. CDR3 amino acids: CASSESSRNQPQHF. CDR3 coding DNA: TGTGCCAGCAGTGAATCAAGTCGCAATCAGCCCCAGCATTTT.

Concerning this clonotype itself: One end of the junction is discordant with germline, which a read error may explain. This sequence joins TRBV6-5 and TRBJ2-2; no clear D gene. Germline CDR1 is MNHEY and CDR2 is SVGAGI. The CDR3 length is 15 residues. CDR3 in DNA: TGTGCCGGCAGTTACTCCCCAGGTTACTCCGGGGAGCTGTTTTTT. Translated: CAGSYSPGYSGELFF.

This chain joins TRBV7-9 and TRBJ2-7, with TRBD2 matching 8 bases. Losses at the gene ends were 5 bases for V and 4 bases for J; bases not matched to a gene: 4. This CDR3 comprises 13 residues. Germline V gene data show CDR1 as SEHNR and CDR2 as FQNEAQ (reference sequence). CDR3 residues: CASSRRGEYEQYF. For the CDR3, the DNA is TGTGCCAGCAGCAGGCGGGGGGAGTACGAGCAGTACTTC.

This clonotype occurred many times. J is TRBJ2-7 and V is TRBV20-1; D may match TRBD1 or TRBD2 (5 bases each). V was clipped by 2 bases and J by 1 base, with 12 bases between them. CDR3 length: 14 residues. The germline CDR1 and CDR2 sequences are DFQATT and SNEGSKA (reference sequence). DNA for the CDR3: TGCAGTGCTAGACCACCGGGACCGTCCTACGAGCAGTACTTC. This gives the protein CSARPPGPSYEQYF.